This T cell receptor (beta chain) was documented in a study of T cell responses to AZD1222 COVID-19 vaccine. Study-level information: Recipients boosted at about 4 weeks or about 12 weeks are pooled. Study-wide points: The sample set comprised mostly white British donors with more females, and clonal diversity was possibly underestimated. Vaccination with two AZD1222 doses was followed by a rise in Spike-specific TCR breadth and depth. Among AZD1222 vaccinees, only six or seven were seropositive at baseline.

In germline, CDR1 is LNHDA, CDR2 SQIVND (reference sequence). This CDR3 region has 14 residues. The V segment lost 8 bases and the J segment 2 bases; nucleotides outside the gene matches: 3. Concerning this clone: The target antigen is unknown.

Libraries were prepared by immunoSEQ multiplex PCR; TCRdb keeps only in-frame clonotypes and omits some of them. This table has about 150,000 clones, approximately 94% appearing once. This chain connects TRBV19 to TRBJ2-2, with 9 bases that match TRBD1. The source was peripheral blood, collected on day 0 of AZD1222 vaccination. The source of this sequence is an adult in good health. CDR3 in DNA: TGTGCCAGTGAACAGGGGGCAAACACCGGGGAGCTGTTTTTT. This codes for CASEQGANTGELFF.